The 26 T cell receptor beta chains below were found in one sample sequenced in a study of cytomegalovirus exposure and HLA in healthy donors. The study ran its PCR with 60 Vbeta and 13 Jbeta primers. The protocol was immunoSEQ multiplex PCR, while the TCRdb copy is restricted to in-frame clones and leaves out a portion. Here the sample table reports about 200,000 clones. Sequenced: PBMCs. All receptors come from a girl aged 2-10 years in good health and CMV-seropositive.

V usage is TRBV2 and J usage is TRBJ2-1, with D tentatively TRBD2 (5 bases). V gave up 6 bases and J gave up 6 bases, with 12 bases separating them. The germline V gene has CDR1 SNHLY and CDR2 FYNNEI. The CDR3 length is 13 residues. The CDR3 DNA reads TGTGCCAGCAGCGCTATACTAGTCAATGAGCAGTTCTTC. Its translation: CASSAILVNEQFF.

The rearrangement joins TRBV11-2 to TRBJ2-1; 7 bases match TRBD2. V gave up 1 base and J gave up 8 bases; unmatched junction bases: 8. The CDR3 covers 15 residues. Germline V gene sequence: CDR1 SGHAT, CDR2 FQNNGV. The CDR3 reads CASSLVAGVPYEQFF. Written as DNA, the CDR3 is TGTGCCAGCAGCTTAGTGGCGGGAGTTCCGTATGAGCAGTTCTTC.

V is TRBV7-6 and J is TRBJ2-7; 7 bases align to TRBD2. The CDR3 runs 15 residues. Unmatched junction bases numbered 8, after V lost 5 bases and J lost 1 base. The germline gives CDR1 SGHVS, CDR2 FNYEAQ. CDR3 DNA: TGTGCCAGCAGCAGGACCGAGGGAGGGTCCTACGAGCAGTACTTC. Its translation is CASSRTEGGSYEQYF. Supplemented by reference TRBV7-6 and TRBJ2-7, the full variable domain reads GAGVSQSPRYKVTKRGQDVALRCDPISGHVSLYWYRQALGQGPEFLTYFNYEAQQDKSGLPNDRFSAERPEGSISTLTIQRTEQRDSAMYRCASSRTEGGSYEQYFGPGTRLTVT.

V gene TRBV6-1 combines with J gene TRBJ2-3; D unresolved. Germline V gene data show CDR1 as MNHNS and CDR2 as SASEGT. The V end lost 7 bases, the J end lost 4 bases, and 18 bases lay between the germline ends. The CDR3 runs 15 residues. The chain's CDR3 is CASMIWSLEADTQYF. In DNA, the CDR3 is TGTGCCAGCATGATATGGTCGCTAGAAGCAGATACGCAGTATTTT.

The rearrangement links TRBV7-9 to TRBJ2-3; tentative D call: TRBD2 (6 bases). The CDR3 is 13 amino acids. The germline gives CDR1 SEHNR, CDR2 FQNEAQ (reference sequence). Trimming shortened V by 5 bases and J by 6 bases, and 12 bases separated the two germline ends. For the CDR3, the DNA is TGTGCCAGCAGCCCACCCGGGAGCGATACGCAGTATTTT. Its translation is CASSPPGSDTQYF.

This rearrangement joins TRBV2 to TRBJ1-1, with a possible D match to TRBD1 (6 bases). V lost 3 bases and J 5 bases, leaving 16 bases between the germline ends. This CDR3 region has 15 residues. CDR1 is SNHLY and CDR2 is FYNNEI in the germline V gene. The CDR3 protein is CASSDDGQGTTEAFF. The CDR3 coding sequence is TGTGCCAGCAGTGATGATGGGCAGGGGACAACTGAAGCTTTCTTT.

V and J are TRBV14 and TRBJ2-7; 8 bases are a match to TRBD2. This CDR3 has 16 residues. J lost 0 bases, V lost 4 bases, and 8 bases had no gene match. CDR1 is SGHDN, CDR2 FVKESK, per germline. CDR3 nucleotides: TGTGCCAGCAGCCCCTACCTAGCGGGTTCCTCCTACGAGCAGTACTTC. Its translation is CASSPYLAGSSYEQYF.

This sequence joins TRBV4-2 and TRBJ1-2; perhaps TRBD1 as D (5 bases). This CDR3 contains 14 residues. The V end lost 4 bases, the J end lost 3 bases, and 12 bases lay between the germline ends. Per the germline V gene, CDR1 is LGHNA and CDR2 is YNFKEQ. The CDR3 DNA reads as TGTGCCAGCAGCCGGCAGGAGGGGTACTATGGCTACACCTTC. It encodes CASSRQEGYYGYTF.

V is TRBV4-1 and J is TRBJ2-1; 12 bases are shared with TRBD2. Germline CDR1 MGHRA, CDR2 YSYEKL. Losses at the gene ends were 1 base for V and 7 bases for J; bases not matched to a gene: 5. The CDR3 covers 16 residues. The CDR3 DNA is TGCGCCAGCAGCCAAGGGCTAGCGGGAGGGGGGAATGAGCAGTTCTTC. This sequence encodes CASSQGLAGGGNEQFF.

V and J are TRBV5-6 and TRBJ2-7; TRBD2 aligns across 9 bases. CDR3 length equals 15 residues. The germline V gene encodes CDR1 SGHDT and CDR2 YYEEEE. Trimming removed 3 bases from V and 5 bases from J; junction bases left unmatched: 9. The CDR3 DNA reads as TGTGCCAGCAGCTGGGGCGTCGGGACTAGCCACGAGCAGTACTTC. Protein sequence: CASSWGVGTSHEQYF.

This chain connects TRBV6-1 to TRBJ2-1; 9 bases agree with TRBD2. This CDR3 comprises 13 residues. From germline, CDR1 is MNHNS and CDR2 SASEGT. V shed 9 bases and J 9 bases; nucleotides not matched to a gene: 9. The CDR3 protein is CASTGLAASEQFF. The CDR3 DNA reads as TGTGCCAGTACGGGACTAGCTGCCTCTGAGCAGTTCTTC.

The rearrangement links TRBV10-2 to TRBJ2-7; perhaps TRBD1 as D (6 bases). CDR3 length: 15 amino acids. The V end lost 11 bases, the J end lost 0 bases, and 20 bases lay between the germline ends. Germline CDR1 WSHSY, CDR2 SAAADI. CDR3 loop: CAVKTGTAASYEQYF. The CDR3 DNA reads TGCGCCGTCAAGACAGGTACCGCGGCCTCCTACGAGCAGTACTTC.

The rearrangement links TRBV10-1 to TRBJ2-2; 7 bases map to TRBD1. The CDR3 has 13 amino acids. V shed 4 bases and J 12 bases; nucleotides not matched to a gene: 8. Germline V lookup: CDR1 WNHNN, CDR2 SYGVQD (reference sequence). Here the CDR3 DNA reads TGCGCCAGCAGTGCCCTACCAGGGGGAAAGCTGTTTTTT. Protein product: CASSALPGGKLFF.

This chain uses TRBV11-3 with TRBJ2-2; 12 bases are shared with TRBD2. V lost 5 bases and J lost 5; bases outside the gene matches: 3. Germline V CDR1 and CDR2: SGHNT, YENEEA. The CDR3 is 15 residues long. The CDR3 DNA reads TGTGCCAGCAGCCGGACTAGCGGGGCGACCGGGGAGCTGTTTTTT. Translation gives CASSRTSGATGELFF.

The chain carries TRBV15 and TRBJ2-7, with TRBD1 identical over 8 bases. The germline CDR1 and CDR2 sequences are LNHNV and YYDKDF (reference sequence). The CDR3 is made up of 16 amino acids. The J segment lost 6 bases and the V segment lost 1 base, leaving 11 bases of the junction unmatched. CDR3 amino acids: CATSRVSGQGAVEQYF. For the CDR3, the DNA is TGTGCCACCAGCAGAGTTTCAGGGCAGGGGGCGGTCGAGCAGTACTTC.

The gene calls are TRBV10-3 and TRBJ2-2; 7 bases are shared with TRBD2. The CDR3 has 15 residues. Trimming took 4 bases from V and 2 from J; bases not matched to a gene: 4. CDR1 and CDR2 (germline): ENHRY, SYGVKD. The DNA of the CDR3 is TGTGCCATCAGTGCTAGCGGCCTAAACACCGGGGAGCTGTTTTTT. Its translation is CAISASGLNTGELFF.

In DNA, the CDR3 is TGTGCCAGTATGTCGGGGGGCTCAGATACGCAGTATTTT. Amino acid sequence: CASMSGGSDTQYF. The chain uses TRBV19 and TRBJ2-3, with D perhaps matching TRBD2 (7 bases). Germline CDR1 reads LNHDA; CDR2 reads SQIVND (reference sequence). This CDR3 has 13 amino acids. V was trimmed by 7 bases and J by 4 bases, leaving 12 bases between them.

The rearrangement uses TRBV27 and TRBJ1-1; tentative D call: TRBD1 (6 bases). Germline V CDR1 and CDR2: MNHEY, SMNVEV (reference sequence). V shed 5 bases and J shed 11 bases, with 21 bases lying between them. There are 14 residues in the CDR3. The CDR3 is CASSPYSTGFWAFF. The CDR3 bases are TGTGCCAGCAGTCCCTATAGTACAGGGTTCTGGGCTTTCTTT.

The chain couples TRBV28 to TRBJ2-5, with 9 bases fitting TRBD1. Germline-derived CDR1 and CDR2 are MDHEN and SYDVKM. The V segment lost 9 bases and the J segment 4 bases; nucleotides outside the gene matches: 9. This CDR3 is 14 amino acids long. CDR3 in amino acids: CASGGQGGRETQYF. In nucleotides, the CDR3 is TGTGCCAGTGGGGGACAGGGAGGGCGAGAGACCCAGTACTTC.

The rearrangement joins TRBV6-1 to TRBJ2-5; 11 bases fit TRBD1. J was trimmed by 5 bases and V by 5 bases; bases with no gene match: 7. The germline gives CDR1 MNHNS, CDR2 SASEGT. CDR3 length: 15 residues. The CDR3 is CASSHRDRGSETQYF. CDR3 coding DNA: TGTGCCAGCAGTCACCGGGACAGGGGGAGTGAGACCCAGTACTTC.

This chain connects TRBV13 to TRBJ1-4, with D possibly being TRBD1 (6 bases). CDR3 size: 15 residues. The germline V gene has CDR1 PRHDT and CDR2 FYEKMQ (reference sequence). Deletions cut 2 bases from V and 0 bases from J, with 7 bases between. CDR3 in amino acids: CASSLWTATNEKLFF. CDR3 nucleotide sequence: TGTGCCAGCAGCTTATGGACAGCAACTAATGAAAAACTGTTTTTT.

The chain links TRBV27 to TRBJ2-7; TRBD1 matches at 11 bases. J gave up 4 bases and V 0 bases, and 5 bases lay outside the gene matches. Germline lookup yields CDR1 MNHEY and CDR2 SMNVEV (reference sequence). CDR3 length: 16 residues. CDR3 sequence (DNA): TGTGCCAGCAGTTTATCCGGGACAGGGGGTGGGTACGAGCAGTACTTC. Encoded protein: CASSLSGTGGGYEQYF.

The chain joins TRBV18 to TRBJ2-3, with 14 bases identical to TRBD2. Per the germline V gene, CDR1 is KGHSH and CDR2 is LQKENI. After removal of 5 bases from V and 3 bases from J, the junction contained 4 bases not matched to a gene. CDR3 length equals 16 residues. This CDR3 reads CASSTGTSGGTDTQYF. The CDR3 DNA follows: TGTGCCAGCTCAACCGGGACTAGCGGGGGAACAGATACGCAGTATTTT. Based on the CDR3 plus reference TRBV18 and TRBJ2-3, the full variable domain is NAGVMQNPRHLVRRRGQEARLRCSPMKGHSHVYWYRQLPEEGLKFMVYLQKENIIDESGMPKERFSAEFPKEGPSILRIQQVVRGDSAAYFCASSTGTSGGTDTQYFGPGTRLTVL.

The chain employs TRBV7-6 and TRBJ2-1; 9 bases are shared with TRBD2. Germline V gene sequence: CDR1 SGHVS, CDR2 FNYEAQ. This CDR3 contains 17 residues. V was clipped by 2 bases and J by 3 bases; unmatched bases: 8. This CDR3 is CASSLSLSGSFYNEQFF. CDR3 bases: TGTGCCAGCAGCTTATCCCTTAGCGGGAGCTTCTACAATGAGCAGTTCTTC.

The chain combines TRBV19 with TRBJ2-3; 7 positions agree with TRBD2. The trim removed 10 bases at V and 1 base at J, leaving 8 bases unmatched. CDR3 length: 14 amino acids. Germline V gives CDR1 LNHDA, CDR2 SQIVND (reference sequence). In DNA form, the CDR3 reads TGTGCCACCTCCGTTACTAGCGGCACAGATACGCAGTATTTT. This gives the protein CATSVTSGTDTQYF.

This CDR3 is CASSLIAGGVYEQYF. CDR3 nucleotides: TGTGCCAGCAGTTTAATAGCGGGTGGCGTCTACGAGCAGTACTTC. This chain connects TRBV27 to TRBJ2-7; 7 nucleotides match TRBD2. CDR1 MNHEY and CDR2 SMNVEV come from the germline V gene (reference sequence). With 2 bases clipped from V and 3 bases from J, the junction kept 7 bases outside the gene matches. This CDR3 contains 15 residues.